This T cell receptor beta chain derives from a study of blood T cell repertoires in COVID-19. Study in general: Nucleic acid was either cDNA or gDNA, and it came from T cells, B-cell-depleted T cells, or PBMCs.

The CDR3 is 16 amino acids. Trimming cost V 2 bases and J 9 bases; bases outside gene matches: 10. CDR1 SGDLS and CDR2 YYNGEE come from the germline V gene. In the authors' methods: Amplification of reference gene primers was used by the study to estimate nucleated cell counts. TCRdb keeps only in-frame clones here, not all; method: immunoSEQ multiplex PCR. Clone size and V and J calls were adopted from that table, with D and trimming inferred from the DNA. There are tens of thousands of clones in the sample; over 70% occur only once, and 3% to 3.5% lies in the top ten. In this sample, this clone turned up a few times.

The chain links TRBV9 to TRBJ2-1; 11 bases line up with TRBD1. This clonotype was obtained from a man between 65 and 85 years old with COVID-19, enrolled during active disease. Sample: peripheral blood. CDR3 residues: CASSVTSGQGEGEQFF. CDR3 sequence (DNA): TGTGCCAGCAGCGTTACTTCGGGACAGGGGGAAGGTGAGCAGTTCTTC.